These 16 T cell receptor beta chains came from one sample sequenced in a study of post-analysis software for immune sequencing data. The library was made from cDNA and included unique molecular identifiers. A single record per CDR3 protein comes from TCRdb applying MiXCR to the PCR reads. The table has 150,000 to 200,000 distinct CDR3 sequences, 30% to 45% seen once. Source: blood, taken after autologous hematopoietic stem cell transplantation. Receptors were obtained from a girl between 5 and 17 years old with multiple sclerosis.

About this clonotype itself: At one of its ends the junction is not consistent with the germline gene, which may arise from a read error. V usage is TRBV29-1 and J usage is TRBJ2-5, with D possibly TRBD2 on 6 matching bases. Germline-derived CDR1 and CDR2 are SQVTM and ANQGSEA. The CDR3 totals 16 residues. CDR3 in amino acids: CNVEGLGGSSQETQYF. CDR3 DNA sequence: TGCAACGTTGAGGGTCTTGGAGGGAGCTCGCAAGAGACCCAGTACTTC.

Many counts were recorded for this clonotype. The CDR3 loop is CSANRDSHTVETQYF. DNA for the CDR3: TGCAGTGCAAATCGGGACTCTCACACGGTGGAGACCCAGTACTTC. V and J are TRBV20-1 and TRBJ2-5, with D maybe TRBD2 (6 bases). V was trimmed by 6 bases and J by 5 bases, leaving 22 bases between them. In germline, CDR1 is DFQATT, CDR2 SNEGSKA (reference sequence). This CDR3 comprises 15 residues.

This sequence joins TRBV5-1 and TRBJ2-5; weak D call: TRBD2 (7 bases). The V end was cut by 4 bases, the J end by 2 bases, with 21 bases between. The CDR3 loop spans 17 amino acids. Germline V gene sequence: CDR1 SGHRS, CDR2 YFSETQ. CDR3 residues: CASSPSTGGLGQETQYF. In DNA form, the CDR3 reads TGCGCCAGCAGCCCGTCCACGGGGGGCCTAGGGCAAGAGACCCAGTACTTC.

The CDR3 reads CASSQEVSSYNEQFF. For the CDR3, the DNA is TGTGCCAGCAGCCAAGAGGTGAGCTCCTACAATGAGCAGTTCTTC. This chain joins TRBV4-2 and TRBJ2-1, with D unresolved. This CDR3 has 15 residues. Per the germline V gene, CDR1 is LGHNA and CDR2 is YNFKEQ. V lost 0 bases, J lost 0 bases, and 6 bases lay in between.

This clonotype is a singleton in its sample. The chain recombines TRBV3-1 with TRBJ2-1, with D perhaps TRBD2 (6 bases). In germline, CDR1 is LGHDT, CDR2 YNNKEL (reference sequence). This CDR3 contains 15 residues. V lost 0 bases to trimming and J lost 9 bases, with 15 bases between them. CDR3 nucleotides: TGTGCCAGCAGCCAAGATAACGGGGACTTCACTGAGCAGTTCTTC. This codes for CASSQDNGDFTEQFF.

The chain uses TRBV10-3 and TRBJ1-6; 9 bases line up with TRBD1. V was clipped by 7 bases and J by 9 bases; unmatched bases: 4. CDR1 and CDR2 (germline): ENHRY, SYGVKD. CDR3 length: 13 residues. Here the CDR3 DNA reads TGTGCCATCAAGCAGGACAGGGGTTCACCCCTCCACTTT. Translation: CAIKQDRGSPLHF.

As for this clonotype: A much larger clone is a single base away; this may be a read error. The V and J genes are TRBV12-3 or TRBV12-4 and TRBJ2-7; D remains ambiguous. The end of the DNA is better explained by TRBJ2-4, so the J call may be wrong. The CDR3 length is 13 residues. The CDR3 reads CASSLSVPHIQYF. CDR3 nucleotides: TGTGCCAGCAGTTTATCAGTGCCGCACATTCAGTACTTC.

This clonotype was detected a few times. This chain connects TRBV4-2 to TRBJ2-1; D is possibly TRBD1 (7 bases). The CDR3 covers 15 residues. The germline V gene encodes CDR1 LGHNA and CDR2 YNFKEQ. Trimming took 0 bases from V and 8 from J, leaving 14 bases between them. CDR3 coding DNA: TGTGCCAGCAGCCAAGAGGCGGGACAGCGCGATGAGCAGTTCTTC. Amino acid sequence: CASSQEAGQRDEQFF.

Of note for this clonotype: The junction departs from germline at one end; a sequencing error may be responsible. The chain has TRBV5-5 and TRBJ2-3, with 11 bases matching TRBD2. This CDR3 has 20 amino acids. The V gene's germline CDR1 is SGHKS and CDR2 YYEKEE (reference sequence). The CDR3 DNA follows: TGTACCAGCAGCTTGGTTGGGCTAGCGGGAGGCACCACCAAGGCAGATACGCAGTATTTT. Translated, it gives CTSSLVGLAGGTTKADTQYF.

Ten or more counts support this clonotype. The J gene is TRBJ2-5, the V gene TRBV6-2 or TRBV6-3, with TRBD1 as a possible D gene (5 bases). This CDR3 contains 15 residues. V lost 0 bases and J lost 4, with 12 bases in between. Looked up from germline, CDR1 is MNHEY and CDR2 is SVGEGT. CDR3 in amino acids: CASSYSRQGSETQYF. The CDR3 bases are TGTGCCAGCAGTTACTCTCGGCAGGGATCAGAGACCCAGTACTTC.

The chain recombines TRBV24-1 with TRBJ2-1, with D maybe TRBD2 (5 bases). CDR1 is KGHDR, CDR2 SFDVKD, per germline. The V and J ends lost 3 bases and 3 bases respectively, with 8 bases between them. The CDR3 contains 14 residues. The CDR3 here is CATSDGRYYNEQFF. CDR3 nucleotide sequence: TGTGCCACCAGTGATGGGAGATACTACAATGAGCAGTTCTTC.

The gene calls are TRBV5-1 and TRBJ2-7; no firm D call. CDR3 size: 14 residues. Germline assignment: CDR1 SGHRS and CDR2 YFSETQ. Deletions cut 0 bases from V and 2 bases from J, with 9 bases between. The CDR3 spells CASSLARRAYEQYF. As DNA, the CDR3 is TGCGCCAGCAGCTTGGCCCGACGGGCCTACGAGCAGTACTTC.

In its sample, this clonotype was seen a few times. The chain carries TRBV7-9 and TRBJ1-1; TRBD1 matches at 8 bases. The CDR3 extends over 15 amino acids. V shed 4 bases and J 5 bases; nucleotides not matched to a gene: 9. Germline CDR1 is SEHNR and CDR2 is FQNEAQ (reference sequence). The CDR3 DNA sequence: TGTGCCAGCAGCTCCGGCGACAGGGGCTGGACTGAAGCTTTCTTT. Its protein product is CASSSGDRGWTEAFF.

This clonotype was counted at least ten times. This chain uses TRBV11-1 with TRBJ2-3, with 11 bases fitting TRBD2. Trimming took 5 bases from V and 6 from J; bases not matched to a gene: 4. This CDR3 is 14 amino acids long. The germline V gene has CDR1 SGHAT and CDR2 FQDESV (reference sequence). CDR3 region: CASSTGLAADTQYF. CDR3 bases: TGTGCCAGCAGCACGGGACTAGCGGCGGATACGCAGTATTTT.

The rearrangement joins TRBV7-9 to TRBJ2-5, with 7 positions matching TRBD2. Germline trimming cut 1 base from V and 4 bases from J; bases unmatched to any gene: 3. Germline CDR1 SEHNR, CDR2 FQNEAQ (reference sequence). The CDR3 contains 14 residues. CDR3 sequence reads: CASSLVAGPETQYF. CDR3 DNA sequence: TGTGCCAGCAGCTTAGTAGCGGGCCCAGAGACCCAGTACTTC.

By sample fraction, this clonotype is medium-sized. This may arise from a read error, as a much more abundant clone is one base away. This sequence joins TRBV29-1 and TRBJ1-4, with TRBD1 matching 9 bases. Germline-derived CDR1 and CDR2 are SQVTM and ANQGSEA. CDR3 length equals 14 residues. Here the CDR3 reads CSVGTGGTNEKRFF. CDR3 nucleotide sequence: TGCAGCGTGGGAACAGGGGGCACTAATGAAAAACGGTTTTTT.